Each of the 12 T cell receptor beta chains below was sequenced from the same sample in a study of T cells in Graves' hyperthyroidism and ophthalmopathy. From RNA transcripts, TCR beta CDR3 regions were amplified. An initial round of RT-PCR targeting the TCR CDR3 relied on the HTBI primer set. Each CDR3 protein gets one entry after TCRdb re-called the multiplex PCR reads with MiXCR. The table shows fewer than 750,000 distinct CDR3 sequences, with about 15% occurring only once. The source material was blood. The receptors here all came from a middle-aged woman with Graves' ophthalmopathy.

The chain carries TRBV29-1 and TRBJ2-5; TRBD1 is a possible D gene (5 bases). Per the germline V gene, CDR1 is SQVTM and CDR2 is ANQGSEA. Between the trimmed V and J ends, which lost 7 bases and 12 bases, there was a span of 15 bases. This CDR3 region has 10 residues. CDR3 DNA sequence: TGCAGCGGATCGGACATCCCCAAGTACTTC. Its translation is CSGSDIPKYF.

This clonotype was seen ten or more times. The chain uses TRBV15 and TRBJ1-6; D unresolved. V was trimmed by 0 bases and J by 7 bases, leaving 4 bases between them. Per germline, CDR1 LNHNV and CDR2 YYDKDF (reference sequence). The CDR3 has 13 amino acids. The CDR3: CATSRDGNSPLHF. DNA of the CDR3: TGTGCCACCAGCAGAGATGGGAATTCACCCCTCCACTTT.

V and J are TRBV7-9 and TRBJ2-3; the D is unclear. Germline assignment: CDR1 SEHNR and CDR2 FQNEAQ (reference sequence). This CDR3 spans 12 amino acids. Trimming cost V 4 bases and J 5 bases, with 7 bases left between them. The CDR3 DNA reads as TGTGCCAGCAGCTATTCGGGAGATACGCAGTATTTT. Translation: CASSYSGDTQYF.

The chain employs TRBV19 and TRBJ1-1; a possible D gene is TRBD1 (5 bases). Germline V gene data show CDR1 as LNHDA and CDR2 as SQIVND (reference sequence). V was shortened by 2 bases and J by 4 bases, with 11 bases between the two germline ends. This CDR3 has 14 amino acids. This chain's CDR3 is CASSINGGSTEAFF. The CDR3 bases are TGTGCCAGTAGTATAAACGGGGGGAGCACTGAAGCTTTCTTT.

This clonotype was seen only once. DNA of the CDR3: TGTGCCTGGAGGGGAGCGGGACCATTCACCGGGGAGCTGTTTTTT. Its protein product is CAWRGAGPFTGELFF. The chain links TRBV30 to TRBJ2-2, with TRBD2 matching 7 bases. V lost 3 bases to trimming and J lost 4 bases; unmatched junction nucleotides: 8. The length of the CDR3 is 15 residues. Germline assignment: CDR1 GTSNPN and CDR2 SVGIG (reference sequence).

The CDR3: CASTRDLARNEQFF. Written as DNA, the CDR3 is TGTGCCAGCACCCGGGACTTAGCACGCAATGAGCAGTTCTTC. The chain recombines TRBV28 with TRBJ2-1; weak D call: TRBD2 (6 bases). The CDR3 has 14 amino acids. Germline CDR1 and CDR2: MDHEN and SYDVKM. Trimming took 7 bases from V and 6 from J, leaving 16 bases between them.

This clonotype was seen a few times. The CDR3 DNA reads as TGTGCCAGCAGCTCCATCGGACAGGGGCTGAACACTGAAGCTTTCTTT. This codes for CASSSIGQGLNTEAFF. The V call is TRBV7-8, the J call TRBJ1-1; TRBD1 matches 9 bases. The CDR3 spans 16 residues. Germline-derived CDR1 and CDR2 are SGHVS and FQNEAQ. Trimming cost V 4 bases and J 0 bases; bases outside gene matches: 6.

This clonotype appeared many times. The chain joins TRBV28 to TRBJ1-5; the match to TRBD1 covers 7 bases. CDR3 length: 13 amino acids. Looked up from germline, CDR1 is MDHEN and CDR2 is SYDVKM. Trimming removed 7 bases from V and 8 bases from J; junction bases left unmatched: 8. Here the CDR3 reads CASNRQGWEPQHF. The CDR3 region has the DNA TGTGCCAGCAACCGACAGGGCTGGGAGCCCCAGCATTTT.

This clonotype was detected ten times or more. This rearrangement joins TRBV2 to TRBJ1-5; 8 nucleotides align to TRBD1. Unmatched junction bases numbered 7, after V lost 4 bases and J lost 11 bases. The CDR3 covers 13 residues. Germline CDR1 SNHLY, CDR2 FYNNEI. The CDR3 sequence: CASSAASGGTQHF. CDR3 coding DNA: TGTGCCAGCAGTGCCGCGTCAGGGGGCACCCAGCATTTT. Supplemented by reference TRBV2 and TRBJ1-5, the full variable domain reads EPEVTQTPSHQVTQMGQEVILRCVPISNHLYFYWYRQILGQKVEFLVSFYNNEISEKSEIFDDQFSVERPDGSNFTLKIRSTKLEDSAMYFCASSAASGGTQHFGDGTRLSIL.

The table lists this clonotype with a few counts. The chain couples TRBV19 to TRBJ2-5, with D perhaps matching TRBD1 (5 bases). CDR3 size: 11 residues. V lost 5 bases to trimming and J lost 7 bases, with 8 bases between them. From germline, CDR1 is LNHDA and CDR2 SQIVND (reference sequence). The CDR3 reads CASSWGGTQYF. In DNA, the CDR3 is TGTGCCAGTAGTTGGGGCGGGACCCAGTACTTC.

This clonotype was observed many times. This chain uses TRBV28 with TRBJ2-7; the D is unclear. Germline values: CDR1 MDHEN, CDR2 SYDVKM. The CDR3 sequence is 11 residues long. The V and J ends lost 7 bases and 4 bases respectively, with 8 bases between them. As DNA, the CDR3 is TGTGCCAGCACCGGGTTGTACGAGCAGTACTTC. It encodes CASTGLYEQYF.

This clonotype was observed a handful of times. V and J are TRBV11-3 and TRBJ2-5, with 9 bases that match TRBD2. J was trimmed by 2 bases and V by 7 bases; bases with no gene match: 17. CDR1 and CDR2 (germline): SGHNT, YENEEA. This CDR3 spans 18 amino acids. The CDR3, as DNA: TGTGCCAGCAACTCCTGGGGGACTATGGCGGGAGGGCAAGAGACCCAGTACTTC. It yields the protein CASNSWGTMAGGQETQYF.